The T cell receptor (beta chain) under discussion was sequenced for a study of CD8 T cells in ankylosing spondylitis. The CDR3 is 14 amino acids. Germline values: CDR1 SEHNR, CDR2 FQNEAQ (reference sequence). Trimming took off 5 bases at V and 3 bases at J, with 11 bases between the two ends. Library preparation for TCR beta used quantitative 5'-RACE with molecular barcodes. TCRdb called the 5' RACE reads again in MiXCR, with one record for every CDR3 protein. The repertoire holds roughly 100,000 distinct CDR3 sequences, with 24% as singletons. The sequence derives from a male donor with ankylosing spondylitis. The sample taken for sequencing was synovial fluid, either unsorted or a sorted T cell fraction (not recorded which). This chain uses TRBV7-9 with TRBJ1-3; the D is unclear. Written as DNA, the CDR3 is TGTGCCAGCAGCAAGGCAGAGGGTGGAAACACCATATATTTT. Its protein product is CASSKAEGGNTIYF.